Listed below are T cell receptor beta chains from one sample, sequenced in a study of regulatory T cells in long-lasting Graves disease. MiXCR was run by TCRdb on the multiplex PCR reads, yielding one entry per CDR3 protein. The sample holds some 370,000 distinct CDR3 sequences, about a fifth seen once. The sequencing here drew on peripheral blood mononuclear cells (PBMCs), taken when the disease was refractory, from a patient treated with antithyroid drugs. Every receptor here comes from a female donor with Graves disease. CDR3s include the opening cysteine and the closing phenylalanine or tryptophan.

J,V,CDR3
TRBJ1-1,TRBV7-2,CASILTGNTEAFF
TRBJ2-7,TRBV6-2/TRBV6-3,CASILRWLAGGPSYEQYF
TRBJ2-6,TRBV3-1,CASSQGWMAGANVLTF
TRBJ1-2,TRBV30,CAWRRGGGYTF
TRBJ2-7,TRBV28,CASSFPDRYEQYF
TRBJ2-7,TRBV7-2,CASSRGADRHSYEQYF
TRBJ2-3,TRBV5-1,CASSLGQGDFTDTQYF
TRBJ2-7,TRBV9,CASSDQNSYEQYF
TRBJ1-5,TRBV7-2,CASSLSTGENQPQHF
TRBJ2-4,TRBV20-1,CSASRPGIQVRNIQYF
TRBJ1-4,TRBV5-1,CASSSGQTREKLFF
TRBJ1-6,TRBV7-2,CASSHGGGDSPLHF
TRBJ1-1,TRBV6-9,CASSSRQGREAFF
TRBJ2-3,TRBV20-1,CSARERGTSGRATDTQYF
TRBJ2-7,TRBV5-1,CASSATRGAAEDEQYF
TRBJ2-7,TRBV7-3,CASSPEGGDYEQYF
TRBJ2-2,TRBV6-2/TRBV6-3,CASSYPDLAGSTGELFF
TRBJ2-5,TRBV12-3/TRBV12-4,CASGIQVRETQYF
TRBJ2-7,TRBV6-1,CASSLVATHEQYF
TRBJ2-5,TRBV7-9,CASSWDTERTQYF
TRBJ1-3,TRBV6-1,CASSEGIGVGNTIYF
TRBJ2-2,TRBV27,CASSPLAANTGELFF
TRBJ2-7,TRBV2,CASSETIRDYSYEQYF
TRBJ1-3,TRBV18,CASSPTVDGAGNTIYF
TRBJ2-3,TRBV11-2,CASSHEAGTDTQYF
TRBJ2-2,TRBV24-1,CPTSSGSSSNTGELFF
TRBJ2-7,TRBV11-1,CASGVGSYEQYF
TRBJ2-7,TRBV27,CASSHLAGADEQYF
TRBJ1-3,TRBV6-1,CASSPKTGVFGNTIYF
TRBJ2-2,TRBV7-2,CASSAPGRTANTGELFF
TRBJ2-1,TRBV19,CASSISIRTYNEQFF
TRBJ1-1,TRBV30,CAWSVQGPTEAFF
TRBJ2-7,TRBV14,CASSQAEGLAGYEQYF
TRBJ2-5,TRBV6-1,CASSQNSIKGEETQYF
TRBJ2-5,TRBV20-1,CSARDGLSRETQYF
TRBJ2-2,TRBV13,CASRGLADTGELFF
TRBJ1-2,TRBV6-1,CASSTSGITHGYTF
TRBJ2-7,TRBV2,CASSERPSRFDEQYF
TRBJ2-3,TRBV28,CASSLVPTDTQYF
TRBJ2-3,TRBV24-1,CATSTGLSTDTQYF
TRBJ1-6,TRBV19,CASSLGDRVASPLHF
TRBJ1-1,TRBV7-9,CASSLGVEGAQGTEAFF
TRBJ2-7,TRBV29-1,CSVIGTSGRSSYEQYF
TRBJ1-2,TRBV12-3/TRBV12-4,CASSLARGGLGGYTF
TRBJ1-4,TRBV2,CASWEATNEKLFF
TRBJ2-7,TRBV7-8,CASSRTKGLGKKNYEQYF
TRBJ1-2,TRBV10-3,CAIGGQGTNYGYTF
TRBJ2-7,TRBV7-9,CASSPSGNEQYF
TRBJ1-1,TRBV2,CASSRGRAKNTEAFF
TRBJ2-7,TRBV3-1,CASSQVSGGMSLEQYF
TRBJ2-7,TRBV7-8,CASSPKGGTSASYEQYF
TRBJ2-2,TRBV6-2/TRBV6-3,CASSQTGTGANTGELFF
TRBJ1-2,TRBV13,CASSLPRQGGDYGYTF